These T cell receptor beta chains were read from a single sample in a study of blood T cell repertoires in COVID-19. Clones were sequenced by immunoSEQ multiplex PCR, and TCRdb holds only the in-frame ones, with some missing. The repertoire consists of 260,000 or so clones, with about 87% occurring once and the leading ten covering about 9.1%. Material: peripheral blood. These receptor sequences come from a human donor in a cohort sampled during active COVID-19. The CDR3 runs from the conserved cysteine through the conserved F or W. Fields, in order: V gene, CDR3 length, clone size, D gene, J gene, CDR3 DNA, CDR3 protein. The D gene is left open where the match is weak. For some rows the clone size is stated as once, few or many, or as a class when expanded; others skip it.

TRBV28,15,once,TRBD1,TRBJ1-2,TGTGCCAGCAGCCCGACGGGCAGGGGGTTCTCTGGCTACACCTTC,CASSPTGRGFSGYTF
TRBV4-3,17,NA,TRBD1,TRBJ2-3,TGCGCCAGCAGCCAAAGCCCCCCCGGGACAGGGGCAGATACGCAGTATTTT,CASSQSPPGTGADTQYF
TRBV2,13,NA,NA,TRBJ2-1,TGTGCCAGCAGTGTTGATAGTTTCAATGAGCAGTTCTTC,CASSVDSFNEQFF
TRBV5-1,16,NA,TRBD1,TRBJ2-2,TGCGCCAGCAGCTTGGGGACAGGGGGCTACACCGGGGAGCTGTTTTTT,CASSLGTGGYTGELFF
TRBV4-1,13,NA,NA,TRBJ1-2,TGCGCCAGCAGCCTACAGGGAGATTATGGCTACACCTTC,CASSLQGDYGYTF
TRBV7-9,17,NA,NA,TRBJ2-1,TGTGCCAGCAGCTCGGGACCTACGGGGGTATCCTACAATGAGCAGTTCTTC,CASSSGPTGVSYNEQFF
TRBV4-1,17,once,TRBD1,TRBJ1-3,TGCGCCAGCAGCCACCCTAAGGGGGCCCAGTCGGGAAACACCATATATTTT,CASSHPKGAQSGNTIYF
TRBV27,13,NA,NA,TRBJ2-5,TGTGCCAGCAGACTAGGGGGTGGGGAGACCCAGTACTTC,CASRLGGGETQYF
TRBV6-2/TRBV6-3,16,NA,TRBD1,TRBJ1-2,TGTGCCAGCAGTTACTCCGGGACAGGGCCTAGCTATGGCTACACCTTC,CASSYSGTGPSYGYTF
TRBV15,14,NA,NA,TRBJ1-2,TGTGCCACCAGCAGAGGGGGGGTAGGGTATGGCTACACCTTC,CATSRGGVGYGYTF
TRBV4-3,16,NA,NA,TRBJ2-1,TGCGCCAGCAGCCAAGCTTGGTCGGGGGCCTACAATGAGCAGTTCTTC,CASSQAWSGAYNEQFF
TRBV24-1,13,NA,NA,TRBJ1-1,TGTGCCACCAGTGATGGCTCGAACACTGAAGCTTTCTTT,CATSDGSNTEAFF
TRBV11-2,17,few,NA,TRBJ1-4,TGTGCCAGCAGCCCTAGGGGAGGATCACCCAACGGGGGAAAACTGTTTTTT,CASSPRGGSPNGGKLFF
TRBV30,13,NA,NA,TRBJ1-4,TGTGCCTGGAGTTCCTCTTCGGGTGAAAAACTGTTTTTT,CAWSSSSGEKLFF
TRBV2,13,NA,TRBD1,TRBJ1-5,TGTGCCAGCGGACAGGGTATACGGCAGCCCCAGCATTTT,CASGQGIRQPQHF
TRBV5-1,15,NA,NA,TRBJ1-1,TGCGCCAGCAAATTTTTTGGGCAGTCGAACACTGAAGCTTTCTTT,CASKFFGQSNTEAFF
TRBV5-1,15,NA,TRBD2,TRBJ2-2,TGCGCCAGCAGCTCGCCGACTAGCACGCGGTGGGAGCTGTTTTTT,CASSSPTSTRWELFF
TRBV3-1/TRBV3-2,15,NA,NA,TRBJ2-1,TGTGCCAGCAGCCCTCGGGGGTGGAGGGGCGGCGAGCAGTTCTTC,CASSPRGWRGGEQFF
TRBV5-1,15,NA,TRBD1,TRBJ2-7,TGCGCCAGCAGCTCCGAGGGACAGGGGGCCTACGAGCAGTACTTC,CASSSEGQGAYEQYF
TRBV4-1,15,NA,NA,TRBJ1-2,TGCGCCAGCAGCCAATCACCGGGAACTAACTATGGCTACACCTTC,CASSQSPGTNYGYTF
TRBV5-1,15,NA,NA,TRBJ1-2,TGCGCCAGCAGCGTGGCCGGGGGGGGACCCTCTGCCTACACCTTC,CASSVAGGGPSAYTF